This T cell receptor (beta chain) was recorded in a study of cytomegalovirus exposure and HLA in healthy donors. Study as a whole: Counted in an early data release were approximately 80 million unique TCRs from HLA-typed donors.

The germline V gene has CDR1 SGHKS and CDR2 YYEKEE (reference sequence). Trimming cost V 3 bases and J 5 bases, with 12 bases left between them. The CDR3 consists of 13 residues. The PCR employed 60 Vbeta primers together with 13 Jbeta primers. Libraries were prepared by immunoSEQ multiplex PCR; TCRdb keeps only in-frame clonotypes and omits some of them. Of tens of thousands of clones detected, roughly 80% appear once; the ten largest clones hold 1% to 1.5%. Donors likely had unrecorded immune exposures despite being nominally healthy when sampled. The sample comprised PBMCs. The rearrangement links TRBV5-5 to TRBJ2-7, with D maybe TRBD2 (7 bases). This TCR came from a girl between 2 and 10 years old in good health and CMV-seropositive. The CDR3, as DNA: TGTGCCAGCAGCTCGGGGGGCAAGGACGAGCAGTACTTC. Amino acid sequence: CASSSGGKDEQYF.